The clone carrying this T cell receptor beta chain was seen a handful of times. TCRdb independently ran MiXCR on the RT-PCR reads; one entry per CDR3 protein. The sample lists 920,000 or so distinct CDR3 sequences; around 17% were seen once. This sample is drawn from a study of patients and donors after allogeneic stem cell transplantation. V lost 2 bases and J lost 4; bases outside the gene matches: 6. CDR3 length equals 15 residues. In germline, CDR1 is SNHLY, CDR2 FYNNEI. The chain joins TRBV2 to TRBJ2-3; 7 bases align to TRBD1. Sequenced material: blood, either unsorted or a sorted T cell fraction (not recorded which). The sequence came from a human donor who was either an allogeneic HSCT recipient or a stem cell or donor lymphocyte infusion donor (not recorded which). It is not recorded whose cells these are; they may come from a transplant donor. The CDR3 protein is CASSERQGIADTQYF. Here the CDR3 DNA reads TGTGCCAGCAGTGAAAGACAGGGTATCGCAGATACGCAGTATTTT.